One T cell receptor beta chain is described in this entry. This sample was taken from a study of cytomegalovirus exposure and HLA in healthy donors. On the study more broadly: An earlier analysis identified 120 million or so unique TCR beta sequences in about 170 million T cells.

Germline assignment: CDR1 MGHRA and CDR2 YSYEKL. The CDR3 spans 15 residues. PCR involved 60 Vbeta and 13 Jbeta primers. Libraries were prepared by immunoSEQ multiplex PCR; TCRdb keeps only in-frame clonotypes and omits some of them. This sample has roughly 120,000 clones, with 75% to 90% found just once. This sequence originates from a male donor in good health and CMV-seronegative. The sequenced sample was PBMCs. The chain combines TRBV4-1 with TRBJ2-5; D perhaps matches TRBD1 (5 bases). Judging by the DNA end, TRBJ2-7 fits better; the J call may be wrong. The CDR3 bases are TGCGCCAGCAGCCAGTTGGTCAGGGTGGCCTACGAGCAGTACTTC. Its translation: CASSQLVRVAYEQYF.